This entry lists 4 T cell receptor beta chains sequenced from one sample in a study of cytomegalovirus exposure and HLA in healthy donors. The PCR contained 60 Vbeta and 13 Jbeta primers. Profiling relied on immunoSEQ multiplex PCR, and the TCRdb table lists in-frame clones only, not all of them. The profile covers under 250,000 clones, with around 85% appearing a single time and approximately 2.2% taken by the ten largest. Sequencing was done on a sample of PBMCs. Receptors originate from a woman between 45 and 60 years old in good health and CMV-seronegative.

This sequence joins TRBV9 and TRBJ2-3, with D possibly TRBD1 on 6 matching bases. The CDR3 runs to 17 residues. V lost 0 bases to trimming and J lost 0 bases, with 14 bases between them. The germline V gene encodes CDR1 SGDLS and CDR2 YYNGEE. The CDR3 DNA follows: TGTGCCAGCAGCGTAGAGGGCGGACAGACTAGCACAGATACGCAGTATTTT. Its protein is CASSVEGGQTSTDTQYF. The whole variable domain, filled in from reference TRBV9 and TRBJ2-3, reads DSGVTQTPKHLITATGQRVTLRCSPRSGDLSVYWYQQSLDQGLQFLIQYYNGEERAKGNILERFSAQQFPDLHSELNLSSLELGDSALYFCASSVEGGQTSTDTQYFGPGTRLTVL.

The chain recombines TRBV7-2 with TRBJ1-2; no reliable D call. The CDR3 is made up of 14 amino acids. The germline V and J ends were trimmed by 5 bases and 3 bases, with 13 bases remaining between them. Germline lookup yields CDR1 SGHTA and CDR2 FQGNSA. The CDR3 spells CASSLDGGDYGYTF. CDR3 nucleotides: TGTGCCAGCAGCCTAGATGGAGGCGACTATGGCTACACCTTC.

The genes are TRBV11-2 and TRBJ1-2; 7 bases agree with TRBD1. In germline, CDR1 is SGHAT, CDR2 FQNNGV. Germline trimming cut 2 bases from V and 0 bases from J; bases unmatched to any gene: 3. The CDR3 has 15 amino acids. In DNA, the CDR3 is TGTGCCAGCAGCTTATCGACAGGGTCTAACTATGGCTACACCTTC. Translating gives CASSLSTGSNYGYTF.

The rearrangement uses TRBV5-1 and TRBJ2-1; D uncertain. V lost 0 bases to trimming and J lost 6 bases, with 7 bases between them. The germline V gene has CDR1 SGHRS and CDR2 YFSETQ. This CDR3 region has 13 residues. The CDR3 region is CASSLAGSNEQFF. DNA of the CDR3: TGCGCCAGCAGCTTGGCAGGAAGCAATGAGCAGTTCTTC.